This T cell receptor beta chain was obtained from a study of STAT5B mutations in CD4+ large granular lymphocyte leukemia. The V and J ends lost 2 bases and 6 bases respectively, with 11 bases between them. The CDR3 extends over 13 amino acids. Germline V lookup: CDR1 PRHDT, CDR2 FYEKMQ (reference sequence). Sequencing was performed with immunoSEQ multiplex PCR; in TCRdb, only in-frame clones are kept and a portion is missing. Of tens of thousands of clones detected, less than 85% appear once; the ten largest clones hold roughly 7.7%. The J gene is TRBJ2-7, the V gene TRBV13, with D perhaps TRBD1 (6 bases). The origin of this receptor is a human donor in good health. Sequenced sample: CD4+ T cells from blood buffy coats. The CDR3 reads CASSLLRDTEQYF. Here the CDR3 DNA reads TGTGCCAGCAGCTTACTCAGGGACACCGAGCAGTACTTC. Looking up the rest from reference TRBV13 and TRBJ2-7 gives the full variable domain: AAGVIQSPRHLIKEKRETATLKCYPIPRHDTVYWYQQGPGQDPQFLISFYEKMQSDKGSIPDRFSAQQFSDYHSELNMSSLELGDSALYFCASSLLRDTEQYFGPGTRLTVT.